Following are 30 T cell receptor beta chains from one sample sequenced in a study of blood T cell repertoires in COVID-19. Here immunoSEQ multiplex PCR was the method, and the copy in TCRdb shows in-frame clones only, minus some. In the table there are about 220,000 clones, 82% of which are singletons. Sequencing was performed on peripheral blood. These receptors came from a woman of 80 years or more with acute or convalescent COVID-19.

V gene TRBV6-5 combines with J gene TRBJ1-1; D gene uncertain. Between the trimmed V and J ends, which lost 0 bases and 5 bases, there was a span of 7 bases. Germline V gene lookup returns CDR1 MNHEY and CDR2 SVGAGI. The CDR3 length is 13 residues. This CDR3 reads CASSYSIETEAFF. The CDR3 nucleotides are TGTGCCAGCAGTTACTCGATAGAAACTGAAGCTTTCTTT.

Only a few counts were recorded for this clone. This chain links TRBV27 with TRBJ1-4; TRBD1 matches 7 bases. Germline V CDR1 and CDR2: MNHEY, SMNVEV (reference sequence). The V segment lost 6 bases and the J segment 7 bases; nucleotides outside the gene matches: 8. The CDR3 extends over 14 amino acids. CDR3 amino acids: CASSPTGRIEKLFF. As DNA, the CDR3 is TGTGCCAGCAGCCCGACAGGGAGAATTGAAAAACTGTTTTTT.

This chain links TRBV6-5 with TRBJ1-3, with TRBD1 matching over 7 bases. The CDR3 loop spans 14 amino acids. Germline V gene lookup returns CDR1 MNHEY and CDR2 SVGAGI. Losses at the gene ends were 6 bases for V and 3 bases for J; bases not matched to a gene: 5. The CDR3: CASRSTGIGNTIYF. In DNA, the CDR3 is TGTGCCAGCAGATCGACAGGGATTGGAAACACCATATATTTT.

V is TRBV7-6 and J is TRBJ1-3, with 7 positions matching TRBD1. V dropped 1 base and J dropped 0; count of bases not matched to a gene: 9. This CDR3 spans 18 amino acids. The germline gives CDR1 SGHVS, CDR2 FNYEAQ. CDR3 amino acids: CASSLDSDRHYSGNTIYF. CDR3 bases: TGTGCCAGCAGCTTAGATTCGGACAGGCACTACTCTGGAAACACCATATATTTT.

V gene TRBV7-3 combines with J gene TRBJ2-3; 7 positions match TRBD1. This CDR3 has 15 residues. Germline CDR1 is SGHTA and CDR2 is FQGTGA. The junction had 4 bases not matched to a gene; V was cut back by 4 bases and J by 0 bases. The CDR3 protein is CASSSGQPSTDTQYF. The CDR3 DNA sequence: TGTGCCAGCAGCTCGGGACAGCCTAGCACAGATACGCAGTATTTT.

This chain connects TRBV4-3 to TRBJ2-3, with TRBD1 matching 8 bases. With 0 bases clipped from V and 2 bases from J, the junction kept 1 base outside the gene matches. The CDR3 runs to 15 residues. Germline V lookup: CDR1 LGHNA, CDR2 YSLEER. The CDR3 loop reads CASSQDRGLTDTQYF. CDR3 DNA: TGCGCCAGCAGCCAAGACAGGGGGCTCACAGATACGCAGTATTTT.

CDR3: CASSSSGELFF. DNA of the CDR3: TGTGCCAGCAGCTCCAGCGGAGAGCTGTTTTTT. The V and J genes are TRBV9 and TRBJ2-2; possibly TRBD2 for D (5 bases). The germline gives CDR1 SGDLS, CDR2 YYNGEE. Trimming shortened V by 4 bases and J by 11 bases, and 9 bases separated the two germline ends. This CDR3 comprises 11 residues.

This sequence joins TRBV7-2 and TRBJ1-2; 12 bases are a match to TRBD1. Unmatched junction bases numbered 21, after V lost 5 bases and J lost 8 bases. The CDR3 length is 19 residues. CDR1 SGHTA and CDR2 FQGNSA come from the germline V gene. The CDR3 loop is CASSPPSTGTGGAIRGYTF. The DNA for the CDR3 is TGTGCCAGCAGCCCCCCCTCTACCGGGACAGGGGGCGCGATTCGGGGCTACACCTTC.

The rearrangement links TRBV5-6 to TRBJ2-3; D ambiguous. V shed 4 bases and J shed 8 bases, with 11 bases lying between them. The CDR3 consists of 12 residues. Germline lookup yields CDR1 SGHDT and CDR2 YYEEEE. CDR3 region: CASSHGLATQYF. CDR3 bases: TGTGCCAGCAGCCACGGTCTTGCTACGCAGTATTTT.

The chain is built from TRBV5-5 and TRBJ1-1; D not certain. Germline V lookup: CDR1 SGHKS, CDR2 YYEKEE (reference sequence). The CDR3 is made up of 15 amino acids. Trimming took off 4 bases at V and 3 bases at J, with 16 bases between the two ends. CDR3 in amino acids: CASSGNLGSYTEAFF. In nucleotides, the CDR3 is TGTGCCAGCAGCGGAAACCTGGGCAGCTACACTGAAGCTTTCTTT.

The rearrangement joins TRBV4-2 to TRBJ1-2; weak D call: TRBD1 (6 bases). Trimming removed 1 base from V and 2 bases from J, with 26 bases in between. The CDR3 consists of 20 residues. The V gene's germline CDR1 is LGHNA and CDR2 YNFKEQ. CDR3: CASSQVIGGDRPVLNYGYTF. The CDR3 DNA follows: TGTGCCAGCAGCCAAGTAATCGGAGGCGACAGGCCTGTATTAAACTATGGCTACACCTTC.

This chain links TRBV5-5 with TRBJ2-3; TRBD1 aligns across 9 bases. Germline lookup yields CDR1 SGHKS and CDR2 YYEKEE (reference sequence). V trimming: 1 base; J trimming: 6 bases; junction bases outside the gene matches: 6. The CDR3 has 15 residues. CDR3 protein: CASSLLGQGRDTQYF. CDR3 bases: TGTGCCAGCAGCTTGTTGGGACAGGGCCGCGATACGCAGTATTTT.

This clone has just a few counts. The chain uses TRBV3-1 (or the pseudogene TRBV3-2) and TRBJ1-2, with 8 positions matching TRBD1. V shed 4 bases, J shed 9 bases, and the junction held 7 bases outside the gene matches. The CDR3 has 13 residues. Germline assignment: CDR1 LGHDT and CDR2 YNNKEL (reference sequence). The CDR3 DNA is TGTGCCAGCAGCCCCGGACAGGGAGGGAGCTACACCTTC. This gives the protein CASSPGQGGSYTF.

The rearrangement links TRBV6-5 to TRBJ1-1; 7 bases match TRBD1. Germline CDR1 and CDR2: MNHEY and SVGAGI. This CDR3 spans 13 amino acids. Trimming removed 6 bases from V and 3 bases from J; junction bases left unmatched: 4. CDR3 in amino acids: CASSLDRDTEAFF. CDR3 in DNA: TGTGCCAGCAGCCTTGACAGGGACACTGAAGCTTTCTTT.

This clone occurred a few times. The genes are TRBV6-5 and TRBJ1-2, with TRBD1 matching 9 bases. V trimming: 0 bases; J trimming: 4 bases; junction bases outside the gene matches: 6. This CDR3 comprises 16 residues. Germline V gives CDR1 MNHEY, CDR2 SVGAGI. CDR3 loop: CASSYSRGQGSYGYTF. The CDR3 DNA reads TGTGCCAGCAGTTACTCCCGGGGACAGGGAAGCTATGGCTACACCTTC.

This clone turned up a few times. The genes are TRBV27 and TRBJ1-1; D gene unclear. The CDR3 length is 15 residues. Trimming removed 4 bases from V and 0 bases from J, with 12 bases in between. The germline V gene encodes CDR1 MNHEY and CDR2 SMNVEV (reference sequence). CDR3 DNA sequence: TGTGCCAGCAGTTCGTACAGCGGTCTGAACACTGAAGCTTTCTTT. Translating gives CASSSYSGLNTEAFF.

The V gene is TRBV29-1, the J gene TRBJ1-3; no definite D call. CDR3 length: 12 amino acids. In germline, CDR1 is SQVTM, CDR2 ANQGSEA. V lost 8 bases, J lost 8 bases, and 16 bases lay in between. In DNA form, the CDR3 reads TGCAGCTTTACCTCGAGCCGGGACACCATATATTTT. This encodes CSFTSSRDTIYF. The full variable domain, in which reference TRBV29-1 and TRBJ1-3 provide the parts outside the CDR3, is SAVISQKPSRDICQRGTSLTIQCQVDSQVTMMFWYRQQPGQSLTLIATANQGSEATYESGFVIDKFPISRPNLTFSTLTVSNMSPEDSSIYLCSFTSSRDTIYFGEGSWLTVV.

This clone was seen once. The V gene is TRBV19, the J gene TRBJ2-1; 16 bases agree with TRBD2. V dropped 2 bases and J dropped 10; count of bases not matched to a gene: 14. CDR1 is LNHDA and CDR2 is SQIVND in the germline V gene (reference sequence). This CDR3 is 19 amino acids long. Here the CDR3 reads CASSIFPGLAGGTPPEQFF. The CDR3 DNA reads as TGTGCCAGTAGTATATTCCCGGGACTAGCGGGGGGGACACCCCCAGAGCAGTTCTTC.

The CDR3, as DNA: TGCGCCAGCAGACAGGACAGGAACTATGGCTACACCTTC. Protein: CASRQDRNYGYTF. The chain uses TRBV5-1 and TRBJ1-2, with 7 bases lining up with TRBD1. CDR3 size: 13 residues. The J segment lost 2 bases and the V segment lost 5 bases, leaving 3 bases of the junction unmatched. Germline lookup yields CDR1 SGHRS and CDR2 YFSETQ.

The CDR3 DNA is TGCGCCAGCAGCTTGGCCGGGACAGGCCACGGGGAGCTGTTTTTT. It is translated as CASSLAGTGHGELFF. The rearrangement links TRBV5-1 to TRBJ2-2; TRBD1 aligns across 8 bases. V lost 0 bases to trimming and J lost 7 bases; unmatched junction nucleotides: 5. Germline V gene sequence: CDR1 SGHRS, CDR2 YFSETQ. This CDR3 is 15 amino acids long.

The chain joins TRBV19 to TRBJ2-1; 8 bases match TRBD2. Germline V lookup: CDR1 LNHDA, CDR2 SQIVND (reference sequence). V lost 8 bases and J lost 6; bases outside the gene matches: 9. This CDR3 contains 14 residues. CDR3: CASGVERGSNEQFF. The CDR3 DNA reads TGTGCCAGTGGTGTAGAGCGGGGGAGCAATGAGCAGTTCTTC. Together with reference TRBV19 and TRBJ2-1, the CDR3 gives the full variable domain: DGGITQSPKYLFRKEGQNVTLSCEQNLNHDAMYWYRQDPGQGLRLIYYSQIVNDFQKGDIAEGYSVSREKKESFPLTVTSAQKNPTAFYLCASGVERGSNEQFFGPGTRLTVL.

This chain links TRBV11-2 with TRBJ1-1, with D perhaps TRBD1 (6 bases). The CDR3 is 11 amino acids. The germline V gene has CDR1 SGHAT and CDR2 FQNNGV. V lost 6 bases and J lost 10, with 12 bases in between. The CDR3 DNA follows: TGTGCCAGCAGTCCGGGGGGGCGAGCTTTCTTT. Translated, it gives CASSPGGRAFF. Full variable domain (outside the CDR3, taken from reference TRBV11-2 and TRBJ1-1): EAGVAQSPRYKIIEKRQSVAFWCNPISGHATLYWYQQILGQGPKLLIQFQNNGVVDDSQLPKDRFSAERLKGVDSTLKIQPAKLEDSAVYLCASSPGGRAFFGQGTRLTVV.

This sequence joins TRBV18 and TRBJ1-4; D uncertain. The length of the CDR3 is 16 residues. The germline CDR1 and CDR2 sequences are KGHSH and LQKENI. The germline V and J ends were trimmed by 1 base and 0 bases, with 9 bases remaining between them. CDR3 region: CASSPLQTTTNEKLFF. In DNA, the CDR3 is TGTGCCAGCTCACCACTTCAGACAACAACTAATGAAAAACTGTTTTTT.

This clone was seen a few times. This chain's CDR3 is CASQGDQETQYF. The CDR3 bases are TGTGCCTCACAGGGGGACCAAGAGACCCAGTACTTC. The chain employs TRBV10-3 and TRBJ2-5; 8 nucleotides line up with TRBD1. CDR3 size: 12 residues. V was clipped by 11 bases and J by 0 bases; unmatched bases: 2. Germline CDR1 and CDR2: ENHRY and SYGVKD.

The V and J genes are TRBV19 and TRBJ2-1; 8 nucleotides align to TRBD2. This CDR3 spans 16 amino acids. The germline CDR1 and CDR2 sequences are LNHDA and SQIVND (reference sequence). V lost 5 bases to trimming and J lost 4 bases; unmatched junction nucleotides: 10. DNA for the CDR3: TGTGCCAGTAGTCCCGCCGGGGGGGCTGGGTACAATGAGCAGTTCTTC. Translation gives CASSPAGGAGYNEQFF.

This clone was recorded only once. This chain joins TRBV18 and TRBJ1-4; the D is unclear. The CDR3 contains 15 residues. Germline V gives CDR1 KGHSH, CDR2 LQKENI. The ends were cut back, 2 bases at V and 4 bases at J, with 11 bases in the middle. CDR3 bases: TGTGCCAGCTCACCAGCGGGTTCGCTTAATGAAAAACTGTTTTTT. It yields the protein CASSPAGSLNEKLFF.

A few counts support this clone. The genes are TRBV4-2 and TRBJ1-1; a possible D gene is TRBD1 (5 bases). Germline-derived CDR1 and CDR2 are LGHNA and YNFKEQ. V was clipped by 5 bases and J by 1 base, with 8 bases between them. This CDR3 has 13 amino acids. In DNA, the CDR3 is TGTGCCAGCAGCTTCAGGGAGAACACTGAAGCTTTCTTT. Translated: CASSFRENTEAFF.

The chain carries TRBV6-5 and TRBJ1-4; a possible D gene is TRBD1 (5 bases). The germline V and J ends were trimmed by 6 bases and 6 bases, with 14 bases remaining between them. The CDR3 loop spans 14 amino acids. The V gene's germline CDR1 is MNHEY and CDR2 SVGAGI. The CDR3 reads CASSPLQAYEKLFF. The DNA for the CDR3 is TGTGCCAGCAGCCCCCTACAGGCTTATGAAAAACTGTTTTTT.

This rearrangement joins TRBV7-2 to TRBJ1-1; D is ambiguous. The CDR3 has 13 amino acids. Germline V lookup: CDR1 SGHTA, CDR2 FQGNSA. Deletions cut 6 bases from V and 5 bases from J, with 13 bases between. This chain's CDR3 is CASSWAPGTEAFF. DNA for the CDR3: TGTGCCAGCAGTTGGGCCCCGGGGACTGAAGCTTTCTTT.

This sequence joins TRBV5-5 and TRBJ2-3; D uncertain. There are 14 residues in the CDR3. The germline V gene encodes CDR1 SGHKS and CDR2 YYEKEE (reference sequence). Trimming left V 0 bases short and J 4 bases short, with 9 bases between. CDR3 protein: CASSLAPRPDTQYF. The CDR3 DNA sequence: TGTGCCAGCAGCTTGGCGCCCAGGCCAGATACGCAGTATTTT.